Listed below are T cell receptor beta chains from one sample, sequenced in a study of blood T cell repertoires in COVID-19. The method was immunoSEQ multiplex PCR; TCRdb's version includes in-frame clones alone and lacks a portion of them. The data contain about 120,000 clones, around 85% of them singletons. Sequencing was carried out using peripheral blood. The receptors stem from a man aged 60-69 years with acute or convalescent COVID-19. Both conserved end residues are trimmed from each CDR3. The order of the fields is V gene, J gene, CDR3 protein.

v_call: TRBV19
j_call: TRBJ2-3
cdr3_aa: ASRNVADWTDTQY

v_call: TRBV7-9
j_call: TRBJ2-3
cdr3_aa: ASNSGGDTQY

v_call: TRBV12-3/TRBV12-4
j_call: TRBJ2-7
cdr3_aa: ASTVLESGEQY

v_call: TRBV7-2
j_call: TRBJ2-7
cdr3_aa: ASSLTPGTSHEQY

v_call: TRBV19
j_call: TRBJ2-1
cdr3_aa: ATQGYSYNEQF

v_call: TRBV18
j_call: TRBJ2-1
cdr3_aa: ASSPLGSGSPNEQF

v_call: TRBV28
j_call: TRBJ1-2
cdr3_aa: ASSLGGNYGYT

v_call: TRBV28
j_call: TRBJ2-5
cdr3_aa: ASGSTRAQY

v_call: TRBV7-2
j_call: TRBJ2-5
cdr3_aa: ASSQLDRPQETQY

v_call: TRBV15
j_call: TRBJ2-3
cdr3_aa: ATSSLAGEASTDTQY

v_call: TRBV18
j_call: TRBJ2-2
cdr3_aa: ASSPASGTGGSGELF